The 8 T cell receptor beta chains listed next were all sequenced from one sample in a study of cytomegalovirus exposure and HLA in healthy donors. PCR amplification relied on 60 Vbeta primers (plus 13 Jbeta primers). The assay was immunoSEQ multiplex PCR, and TCRdb's table has in-frame clones only and misses some. The repertoire consists of 200,000 to 250,000 clones, with more than 60% occurring once and the leading ten covering 1.5% to 2%. The sample consisted of PBMCs. These receptor sequences come from a woman aged 25 to 39 in good health and CMV-seronegative.

CDR3 loop: CASSDVWTGDQPQHF. For the CDR3, the DNA is TGTGCCAGCAGTGACGTATGGACAGGGGACCAGCCCCAGCATTTT. The chain carries TRBV6-1 and TRBJ1-5, with 9 bases aligning to TRBD1. The junction had 7 bases not matched to a gene; V was cut back by 3 bases and J by 7 bases. The length of the CDR3 is 15 residues. Germline V CDR1 and CDR2: MNHNS, SASEGT.

The V call is TRBV4-1, the J call TRBJ2-4; 11 nucleotides agree with TRBD2. The CDR3 has 16 residues. The V and J ends lost 1 base and 6 bases, in that order; junction bases with no gene match: 5. Germline loops: CDR1 MGHRA, CDR2 YSYEKL. CDR3 coding DNA: TGCGCCAGCAGCCAAGCCGGGACTAGCGGATTAAACATTCAGTACTTC. Translation: CASSQAGTSGLNIQYF.

This clone was seen a handful of times. The chain joins TRBV21-1 to TRBJ1-5. TRBV21-1 has pseudogene status. There are 16 residues in the CDR3. The CDR3 protein is CASSKCSLMRNQPQHF. The CDR3 DNA reads as TGTGCCAGCAGCAAATGTAGTTTGATGCGCAATCAGCCCCAGCATTTT.

The V gene is TRBV6-1, the J gene TRBJ2-5; D is perhaps TRBD1 (7 bases). The closer fit of TRBJ2-7 to the DNA end suggests the J call may be wrong. The germline V gene encodes CDR1 MNHNS and CDR2 SASEGT. The CDR3 is 13 residues long. The CDR3 DNA is TGTGCCAGCCGGGGGACAGAATTATACGAGCAGTACTTC. Translating gives CASRGTELYEQYF.

The rearrangement joins TRBV7-2 to TRBJ2-1; TRBD2 might be the D (5 bases). Trimming cost V 4 bases and J 4 bases, with 5 bases left between them. Looked up from germline, CDR1 is SGHTA and CDR2 is FQGNSA. CDR3 length: 12 amino acids. The CDR3 loop reads CASSSGYNEQFF. Written as DNA, the CDR3 is TGTGCCAGCAGCTCGGGGTACAATGAGCAGTTCTTC.

This clone occurred a few times. The gene calls are TRBV7-9 and TRBJ2-1; 8 bases match TRBD2. The junction had 10 bases not matched to a gene; V was cut back by 4 bases and J by 5 bases. The CDR3 loop spans 16 amino acids. Germline CDR1 SEHNR, CDR2 FQNEAQ (reference sequence). The DNA for the CDR3 is TGTGCCAGCAGCTCCCTCCGGATAGCGGGAAACAATGAGCAGTTCTTC. This sequence encodes CASSSLRIAGNNEQFF.

This clone showed up just a few times. The chain uses TRBV7-3 and TRBJ1-5, with 7 bases identical to TRBD1. Looked up from germline, CDR1 is SGHTA and CDR2 is FQGTGA. The CDR3 length is 16 residues. V was clipped by 6 bases and J by 0 bases; unmatched bases: 8. The CDR3, as DNA: TGTGCCAGCAGTCTCAAGGGGGCACATAGCAATCAGCCCCAGCATTTT. The encoded protein is CASSLKGAHSNQPQHF.

This chain uses TRBV25-1 with TRBJ2-5; maybe TRBD1 (6 bases). The V and J ends lost 1 base and 5 bases respectively, with 17 bases between them. The CDR3 covers 16 residues. Germline CDR1 and CDR2: MGHDK and SYGVNS. The CDR3 here is CASSELRAQGWETQYF. CDR3 DNA: TGTGCCAGCAGTGAATTAAGGGCCCAGGGGTGGGAGACCCAGTACTTC.